This TCR beta chain was sequenced for a study of shared clonotypes between healthy human individuals. General study results and limits: Naive CD4 clonotypes were shared across a handful of donors at 4.5% to 6%. Having only a few donors restricted how much genetic and exposure-history diversity was captured.

It was at deep level that the assay was run. Sequencing was performed with immunoSEQ multiplex PCR; in TCRdb, only in-frame clones are kept and a portion is missing. The table records more than 2,000,000 clones, more than 80% of them present only once. Concerning this clone itself: No antigen is known for it.

The study separated CD4+ cells into CD45RA+ naive and CD45RA-negative memory subsets. Trimming cost V 2 bases and J 5 bases, with 12 bases left between them. The CDR3 length is 15 residues. Germline V lookup: CDR1 SNHLY, CDR2 FYNNEI. The chain links TRBV2 to TRBJ1-4, with D perhaps matching TRBD1 (5 bases). Sequences were obtained from naive CD4+ T cells sorted from blood. Sample subset: CD45RA+ positively selected. This receptor was identified in a man younger than 35 in good health. Written as DNA, the CDR3 is TGTGCCAGCAGTGAACAAGAACAGGTGAATGAAAAACTGTTTTTT. This translates into CASSEQEQVNEKLFF. Using reference TRBV2 and TRBJ1-4 for the parts outside the CDR3, the full variable domain is EPEVTQTPSHQVTQMGQEVILRCVPISNHLYFYWYRQILGQKVEFLVSFYNNEISEKSEIFDDQFSVERPDGSNFTLKIRSTKLEDSAMYFCASSEQEQVNEKLFFGSGTQLSVL.